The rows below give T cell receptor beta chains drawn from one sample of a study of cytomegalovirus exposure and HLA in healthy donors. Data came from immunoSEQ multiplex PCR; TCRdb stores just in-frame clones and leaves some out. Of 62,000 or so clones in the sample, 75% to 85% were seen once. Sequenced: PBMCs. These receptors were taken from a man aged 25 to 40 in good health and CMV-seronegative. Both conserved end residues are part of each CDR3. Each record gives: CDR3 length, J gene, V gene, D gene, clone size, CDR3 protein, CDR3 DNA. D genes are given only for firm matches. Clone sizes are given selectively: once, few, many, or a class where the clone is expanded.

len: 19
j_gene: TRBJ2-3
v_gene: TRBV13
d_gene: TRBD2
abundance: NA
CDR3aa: CASSSLPGLAGTSTDTQYF
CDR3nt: TGTGCCAGCAGCTCCCTACCGGGACTAGCGGGAACAAGCACAGATACGCAGTATTTT

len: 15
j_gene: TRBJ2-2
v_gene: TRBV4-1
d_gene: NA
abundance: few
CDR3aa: CASSQPGTNTGELFF
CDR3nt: TGCGCCAGCAGCCAGCCAGGCACGAACACCGGGGAGCTGTTTTTT

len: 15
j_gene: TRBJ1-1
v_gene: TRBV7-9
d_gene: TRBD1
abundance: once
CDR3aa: CSSSLGQGVRTEAFF
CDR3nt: TGTTCCAGCAGCTTAGGACAGGGGGTGCGTACTGAAGCTTTCTTT

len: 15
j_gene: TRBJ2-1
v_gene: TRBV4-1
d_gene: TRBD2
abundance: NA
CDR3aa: CASSQSGGPGNEQFF
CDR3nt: TGCGCCAGCAGCCAGAGCGGGGGGCCCGGCAATGAGCAGTTCTTC

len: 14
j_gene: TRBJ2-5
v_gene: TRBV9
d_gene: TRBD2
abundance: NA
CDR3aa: CASSASGGEETQYF
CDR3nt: TGTGCCAGCAGCGCCTCGGGGGGGGAAGAGACCCAGTACTTC

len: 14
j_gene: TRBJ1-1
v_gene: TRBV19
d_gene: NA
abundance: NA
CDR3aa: CASSMGGSGTEAFF
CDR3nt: TGTGCCAGTAGTATGGGTGGGAGCGGCACTGAAGCTTTCTTT

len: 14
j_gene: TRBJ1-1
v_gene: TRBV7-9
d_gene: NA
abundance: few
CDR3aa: CASSPAVMNTEAFF
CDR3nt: TGTGCCAGCAGCCCCGCGGTCATGAACACTGAAGCTTTCTTT

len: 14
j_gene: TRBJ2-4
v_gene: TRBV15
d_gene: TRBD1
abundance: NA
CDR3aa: CATSRETGSNIQYF
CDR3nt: TGTGCCACCAGCAGAGAGACAGGGTCAAACATTCAGTACTTC

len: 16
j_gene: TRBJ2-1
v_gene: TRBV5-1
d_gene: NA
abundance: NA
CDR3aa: CASSPRGTPDYNEQFF
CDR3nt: TGCGCCAGCAGCCCCCGGGGGACTCCCGACTACAATGAGCAGTTCTTC

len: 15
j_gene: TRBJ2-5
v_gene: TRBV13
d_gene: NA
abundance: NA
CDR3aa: CASSLIGGIEETQYF
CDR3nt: TGTGCCAGCAGCTTAATCGGGGGAATCGAGGAGACCCAGTACTTC

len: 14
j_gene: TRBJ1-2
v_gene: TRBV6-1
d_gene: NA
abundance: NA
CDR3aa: CASTSTGDGYGYTF
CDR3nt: TGTGCCAGCACCTCGACAGGTGACGGCTATGGCTACACCTTC

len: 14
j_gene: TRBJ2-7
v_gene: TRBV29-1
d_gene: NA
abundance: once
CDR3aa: CSVVSWRGPYEQYF
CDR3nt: TGCAGCGTTGTAAGTTGGCGGGGGCCCTACGAGCAGTACTTC

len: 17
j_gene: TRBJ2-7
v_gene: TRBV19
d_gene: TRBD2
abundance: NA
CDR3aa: CASGSARGLADSYEQYF
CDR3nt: TGTGCCAGTGGGAGCGCGCGGGGACTAGCGGACTCCTACGAGCAGTACTTC

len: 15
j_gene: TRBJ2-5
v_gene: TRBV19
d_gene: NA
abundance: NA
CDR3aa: CASSIHDGVPETQYF
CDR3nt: TGTGCCAGTAGTATCCACGACGGGGTCCCAGAGACCCAGTACTTC

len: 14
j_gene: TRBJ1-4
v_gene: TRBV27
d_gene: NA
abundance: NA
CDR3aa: CASSPSRPNEKLFF
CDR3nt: TGTGCCAGCAGCCCTAGTCGGCCTAATGAAAAACTGTTTTTT

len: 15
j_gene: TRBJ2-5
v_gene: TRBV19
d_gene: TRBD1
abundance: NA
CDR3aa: CASSRWTGNQETQYF
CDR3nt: TGTGCCAGTAGCCGTTGGACAGGTAATCAAGAGACCCAGTACTTC

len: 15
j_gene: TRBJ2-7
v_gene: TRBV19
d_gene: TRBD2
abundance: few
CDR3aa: CASSIGDAGGNEQYF
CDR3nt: TGTGCCAGTAGTATCGGGGACGCGGGGGGGAACGAGCAGTACTTC

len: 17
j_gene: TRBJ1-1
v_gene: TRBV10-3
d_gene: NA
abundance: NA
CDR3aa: CAISDYSAGPMNTEAFF
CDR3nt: TGTGCCATCAGTGATTACTCGGCGGGACCCATGAACACTGAAGCTTTCTTT

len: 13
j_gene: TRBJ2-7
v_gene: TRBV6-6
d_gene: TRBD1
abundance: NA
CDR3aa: CASRIGTGVEQYF
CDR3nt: TGTGCCAGCAGAATAGGGACAGGGGTCGAGCAGTACTTC

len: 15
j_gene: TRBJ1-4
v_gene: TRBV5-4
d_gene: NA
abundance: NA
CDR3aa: CASSGRTGNNEKLFF
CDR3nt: TGTGCCAGCAGCGGACGGACGGGAAATAATGAAAAACTGTTTTTT